The clone carrying this T cell receptor beta chain was seen a handful of times. The sample originates from a study of beta chain features in type 1 diabetes. On average, the one heparinised blood draw given by each donor was approximately 120 mL. The authors obtained over 95% purity in all sorted populations. Investigators reverse transcribed all isolated RNA, so they sequenced expressed TCRB transcripts. Assay: immunoSEQ multiplex PCR; the TCRdb copy retains only in-frame clones and omits some. The sample has a few hundred thousand clones; around 19% are singletons. Germline loops: CDR1 MGHRA, CDR2 YSYEKL. The CDR3 totals 15 residues. V dropped 4 bases and J dropped 2 bases, with 14 bases sitting between them.

The chain uses TRBV4-1 and TRBJ1-2; maybe TRBD1 (5 bases). The receptor was derived from a woman in her late teens or twenties in good health. Specimen: naive CD4+ T cells from blood. The DNA for the CDR3 is TGCGCCAGCAGCCCCCTGGGGCTTCCCAACTATGGCTACACCTTC. Protein product: CASSPLGLPNYGYTF.